This TCR beta chain emerged from a study of identifying expanded T cells in peripheral blood. Study-wide findings and caveats: Technical replicates showed roughly 1.2 changed clones; two weeks approximately 15; four weeks 19. Approximately 2-week clone count variance significantly increased as total template count grew.

Collection occurred without any documented infections or immune events in donors. Assay used: immunoSEQ multiplex PCR; TCRdb lists only in-frame clones, some missing. This sample yields 120,000 or so clones, of which approximately 88% are seen a single time; 2.5% to 3.5% belongs to the top ten. A note on this clone: Its antigen remains unidentified.

Sequencing input: blood. The source is a person aged 18 to 75 in good health.

CDR3 region: CASRSGGSGNTEAFF. The CDR3 DNA is TGTGCCAGCAGATCGGGCGGGTCGGGGAACACTGAAGCTTTCTTT. V and J are TRBV6-5 and TRBJ1-1; D is undetermined. CDR1 and CDR2 (germline): MNHEY, SVGAGI. The CDR3 is made up of 15 amino acids. V lost 6 bases and J lost 1, with 15 bases in between.